This TCR beta chain is from a study of esophageal squamous cell carcinoma under preoperative chemotherapy. By its share, this clonotype is medium-sized. Antigen: not known. This may come from a read error, since a much larger clone is one base off. The conserved closing phenylalanine or tryptophan is absent in this CDR3, likely reflecting a read error. Time point described: before preoperative PTX-NDP chemotherapy. Paclitaxel-nedaplatin chemotherapy was given to patients ahead of their surgery. Trimming took off 3 bases at V and 0 bases at J, with 12 bases between the two ends. Germline-derived CDR1 and CDR2 are WNHNN and SYGVQD (reference sequence). The CDR3 runs 16 residues. Using its own MiXCR run on the PCR reads, TCRdb lists one record per CDR3 protein. This table holds about 12,000 distinct CDR3 sequences, around half found once. Findings and caveats of the study: Abundant clones tended to shrink rather than expand after paclitaxel-nedaplatin.

The biological material was taken from a patient given preoperative chemotherapy. The sequence came from a human donor with esophageal squamous cell carcinoma. The donor label of this sample is uncertain. The J gene is TRBJ2-1, the V gene TRBV10-1; no firm D call. The CDR3 spells CASSDSRPFSYNEQFL. The CDR3 nucleotides are TGCGCCAGCAGTGACTCCAGACCGTTCTCCTACAATGAGCAGTTCTTA.